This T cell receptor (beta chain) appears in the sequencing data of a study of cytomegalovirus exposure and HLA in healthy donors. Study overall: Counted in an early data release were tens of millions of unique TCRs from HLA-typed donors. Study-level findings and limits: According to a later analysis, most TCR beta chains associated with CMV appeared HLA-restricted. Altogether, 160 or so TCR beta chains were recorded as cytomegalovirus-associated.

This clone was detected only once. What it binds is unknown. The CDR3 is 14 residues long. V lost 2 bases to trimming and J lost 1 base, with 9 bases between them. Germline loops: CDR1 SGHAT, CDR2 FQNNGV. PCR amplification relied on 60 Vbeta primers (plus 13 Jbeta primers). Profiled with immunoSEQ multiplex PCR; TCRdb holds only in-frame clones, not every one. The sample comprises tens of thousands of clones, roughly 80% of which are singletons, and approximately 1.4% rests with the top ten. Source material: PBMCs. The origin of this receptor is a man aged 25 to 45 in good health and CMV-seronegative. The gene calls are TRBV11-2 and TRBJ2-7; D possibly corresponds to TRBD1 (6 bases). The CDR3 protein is CASSLSQGSYEQYF. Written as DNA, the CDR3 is TGTGCCAGCAGCTTATCTCAGGGGTCCTACGAGCAGTACTTC.